This note documents a single TCR beta chain sequence. Its target is unknown. This sample was included in a study of post-analysis software for immune sequencing data. Incorporated into the TCR beta cDNA libraries were unique molecular identifiers, which served to reduce PCR and sequencing biases. MiXCR, applied by TCRdb to the PCR reads, yields one record per CDR3 protein. The data contain 750,000 to 900,000 distinct CDR3 sequences, 46% of them singletons. Germline loops: CDR1 SEHNR, CDR2 FQNEAQ (reference sequence). The CDR3 is 15 amino acids. Trimming at V came to 3 bases and at J to 1 base, leaving 3 bases not matched to a gene. Points from the study as a whole: Patients carried a handful of TRBV segments more frequently than controls did, and TRBV5-6, TRBV5-1 and TRBV20-1 were among them.

Material for sequencing was blood. The TCR was taken from a girl aged 5 to 17 with multiple sclerosis. The V and J genes are TRBV7-9 and TRBJ2-5, with 9 bases that match TRBD1. CDR3 nucleotide sequence: TGTGCCAGCAGCTTTCCGGACAGGGGCCAAGAGACCCAGTACTTC. This translates into CASSFPDRGQETQYF.